These 18 T cell receptor beta chains originate from one sample sequenced in a study of blood T cell repertoires in COVID-19. Assay: immunoSEQ multiplex PCR; the TCRdb copy retains only in-frame clones and omits some. Among tens of thousands of clones listed, around 79% were seen once. Sequenced material: peripheral blood. The receptors stem from a human donor in a cohort sampled during active COVID-19.

The chain carries TRBV2 and TRBJ2-3, with 8 bases lining up with TRBD2. The CDR3 loop spans 14 amino acids. The germline CDR1 and CDR2 sequences are SNHLY and FYNNEI. V lost 4 bases and J lost 6; bases outside the gene matches: 6. This chain's CDR3 is CASSAPGGFDTQYF. The CDR3 nucleotides are TGTGCCAGCAGTGCCCCGGGAGGGTTCGATACGCAGTATTTT.

CDR3 residues: CASLAGVGDTQYF. In nucleotides, the CDR3 is TGTGCCAGTCTAGCGGGAGTAGGAGATACGCAGTATTTT. The chain uses TRBV2 and TRBJ2-3; 10 nucleotides align to TRBD2. Germline CDR1 reads SNHLY; CDR2 reads FYNNEI. V trimming: 9 bases; J trimming: 5 bases; junction bases outside the gene matches: 5. CDR3 size: 13 residues.

This chain links TRBV5-4 with TRBJ2-1, with D maybe TRBD2 (6 bases). CDR1 and CDR2 from the germline V gene are SGHNT and YYREEE (reference sequence). The CDR3 has 16 amino acids. CDR3: CATSTPTGLGGSEQFF. The DNA for the CDR3 is TGTGCAACCAGCACCCCAACGGGACTTGGGGGTAGTGAGCAGTTCTTC.

The V gene is TRBV2, the J gene TRBJ2-1; D possibly corresponds to TRBD2 (6 bases). Between the trimmed V and J ends, which lost 3 bases and 13 bases, there was a span of 13 bases. CDR1 SNHLY and CDR2 FYNNEI come from the germline V gene. The CDR3 length is 12 residues. CDR3 DNA sequence: TGTGCCAGCAGTGATTCGGGACTCCTTCAGTTCTTC. Amino acids: CASSDSGLLQFF.

The rearrangement joins TRBV5-1 to TRBJ2-7; TRBD1 agrees at 7 bases. Germline V gives CDR1 SGHRS, CDR2 YFSETQ. The CDR3 is made up of 15 amino acids. Trimming took 4 bases from V and 3 from J; bases not matched to a gene: 10. The CDR3 nucleotides are TGCGCCAGCAGCGACTCCGGGACAGCCGTCTACGAGCAGTACTTC. The encoded protein is CASSDSGTAVYEQYF.

In this sample, this clone turned up many times. CDR3 sequence (DNA): TGTGCCAGCAGTGAAGCAGGGGGCTACGAGCAGTACTTC. Protein: CASSEAGGYEQYF. This sequence joins TRBV28 and TRBJ2-7, with 7 bases matching TRBD1. J gave up 3 bases and V 5 bases, and 4 bases lay outside the gene matches. The CDR3 length is 13 residues. CDR1 MDHEN and CDR2 SYDVKM come from the germline V gene.

The rearrangement joins TRBV28 to TRBJ1-6; 7 bases are a match to TRBD1. J lost 0 bases, V lost 1 base, and 6 bases had no gene match. The CDR3 runs to 18 residues. The germline V gene has CDR1 MDHEN and CDR2 SYDVKM. CDR3 bases: TGTGCCAGCAGTTTATCAGGGGGAAAGAGCTCCTATAATTCACCCCTCCACTTT. Translated: CASSLSGGKSSYNSPLHF.

This clone has ten or more counts. The chain employs TRBV5-1 and TRBJ2-2; 7 bases align to TRBD1. Germline CDR1 is SGHRS and CDR2 is YFSETQ. The length of the CDR3 is 15 residues. V was pared by 0 bases and J by 7 bases, with 6 bases of the junction left unmatched. This CDR3 is CASSLGGTANGELFF. CDR3 bases: TGCGCCAGCAGCTTGGGAGGGACAGCTAACGGGGAGCTGTTTTTT.

CDR3 DNA: TGTGCCAGTAGTATAGATCCCCGCGGGAGGTTTAAATATGAGCAGTTCTTC. This translates into CASSIDPRGRFKYEQFF. This sequence joins TRBV19 and TRBJ2-1; 8 bases are a match to TRBD2. Germline values: CDR1 LNHDA, CDR2 SQIVND (reference sequence). There are 17 residues in the CDR3. Trimming cost V 0 bases and J 8 bases; bases outside gene matches: 12.

This sequence joins TRBV6-5 and TRBJ1-2; 7 nucleotides agree with TRBD1. V shed 6 bases and J 7 bases; nucleotides not matched to a gene: 14. The CDR3 loop spans 15 amino acids. Germline V lookup: CDR1 MNHEY, CDR2 SVGAGI. DNA for the CDR3: TGTGCCAGCAGACTACCGGGACAGTTAAAGGGTGGCTACACCTTC. Amino acid sequence: CASRLPGQLKGGYTF.

The chain couples TRBV3-1 (or the pseudogene TRBV3-2) to TRBJ1-2; 7 positions agree with TRBD1. The CDR3 length is 15 residues. Germline trimming cut 4 bases from V and 0 bases from J; bases unmatched to any gene: 5. Germline V gene sequence: CDR1 LGHDT, CDR2 YNNKEL (reference sequence). The CDR3 DNA sequence: TGTGCCAGCAGCCCCGAAGGGACAGCTAACTATGGCTACACCTTC. Encoded protein: CASSPEGTANYGYTF.

This rearrangement joins TRBV6-2 or TRBV6-3 to TRBJ2-7, with TRBD1 as a possible D gene (6 bases). V was clipped by 2 bases and J by 3 bases, with 8 bases between them. The CDR3 runs 13 residues. The germline gives CDR1 MNHEY, CDR2 SVGEGT. CDR3 sequence: CASSYGGHYEQYF. CDR3 nucleotides: TGTGCCAGCAGTTACGGGGGACACTACGAGCAGTACTTC.

This clone has just a few counts. V usage is TRBV5-8 and J usage is TRBJ2-3; the D is unclear. There are 12 residues in the CDR3. Between the trimmed V and J ends, which lost 3 bases and 4 bases, there was a span of 6 bases. Looked up from germline, CDR1 is SGHTS and CDR2 is YDEGEE. CDR3 in DNA: TGTGCCAGCAGCTCCGCGGCAGATACGCAGTATTTT. Protein product: CASSSAADTQYF.

V and J are TRBV5-4 and TRBJ2-1, with 9 bases fitting TRBD1. V was pared by 4 bases and J by 6 bases, with 11 bases of the junction left unmatched. The germline V gene has CDR1 SGHNT and CDR2 YYREEE (reference sequence). The CDR3 totals 16 residues. CDR3 in DNA: TGTGCCAGCAGCCCACCACCCGGGACAGGGAGCAATGAGCAGTTCTTC. Translation gives CASSPPPGTGSNEQFF.

The gene calls are TRBV15 and TRBJ1-2; 9 bases align to TRBD1. The ends lost 7 bases at V and 4 bases at J; junction bases unmatched: 7. Germline CDR1 LNHNV, CDR2 YYDKDF (reference sequence). The CDR3 is 14 amino acids. The CDR3 DNA reads as TGTGCCACCAAAAGGGACAGGGCAAGCTATGGCTACACCTTC. Its protein product is CATKRDRASYGYTF.

This CDR3 is CASSLGRAGPMYF. DNA for the CDR3: TGTGCCAGCAGCCTCGGCAGGGCCGGGCCCATGTACTTC. The chain combines TRBV9 with TRBJ2-5; maybe TRBD1 (5 bases). V was cut by 4 bases and J by 13 bases, with 20 bases left in between. Germline V gives CDR1 SGDLS, CDR2 YYNGEE. This CDR3 region has 13 residues.

This clone was counted between two and nine times. The J gene is TRBJ2-2, the V gene TRBV25-1; 11 bases line up with TRBD2. The germline V gene has CDR1 MGHDK and CDR2 SYGVNS. V was clipped by 3 bases and J by 4 bases; unmatched bases: 7. This CDR3 is 17 amino acids long. CDR3 sequence: CASSDISSGRATGELFF. CDR3 DNA: TGTGCCAGCAGTGATATAAGTAGCGGGAGGGCCACCGGGGAGCTGTTTTTT.

The chain carries TRBV2 and TRBJ2-2, with TRBD1 matching over 10 bases. This CDR3 contains 16 residues. In germline, CDR1 is SNHLY, CDR2 FYNNEI. V shed 7 bases, J shed 4 bases, and the junction held 9 bases outside the gene matches. The CDR3 here is CASTISGTGVTGELFF. Written as DNA, the CDR3 is TGTGCCAGCACCATATCCGGGACAGGGGTCACCGGGGAGCTGTTTTTT.